Reported below is one TCR beta chain. In its sample, this clonotype was seen a few times. No cognate antigen has been identified for it. One end of the junction fails to match germline, which may point to a read error. The CDR3 numbers 17 residues from cysteine through phenylalanine. The kept DNA is CDR3 alone, 51 bases in frame from the first base. CDR1 is given as DFQATT and CDR2 as SNEGSKA, both from the germline V gene (reference sequence). The data derive from a study of identical twins (dated by TCRdb to between 2015 and 2016). For context, the study as a whole: To test whether fetal clonotypes persist, the study used deep sequencing on TCR alpha and beta repertoires from monozygotic twins, unrelated adults of various ages, and cord blood. To rule out contamination, the twin experiments were replicated at different times with different library preparation protocols. General conclusions and limits of the study: Because the same donors could not be followed over many years, conclusions were based on cross-sectional statistical analysis. The excess sharing between twins in beta out-of-frame sequences was weaker because fewer shared sequences reduced the signal-to-noise ratio. Zero-insertion analyses could be partly confounded by invariant T cells such as MAIT and iNKT, although diverse VJ usage argued against such confounding for most clonotypes. Out-of-frame TCR alpha sharing in monozygotic twins was systematically underestimated by recombination models, whereas sharing between unrelated individuals was in agreement with the recombination models. Compared with coincidental sharing between unrelated individuals, out-of-frame TCR alpha sequences shared between twins showed an excess of sequences with low generation probability. Fewer insertions were carried by abundant cord blood beta clonotypes; a weaker similar trend was observed in young adult naive repertoires, while no such trend was observed in memory repertoires.

Library generation was performed with 5' RACE. Instrument on record: Illumina HiSeq 2000. Template switching added a universal primer binding site, and the final cDNA carried a unique molecular identifier that allowed TCR cDNA molecules to be counted accurately. Specific primers in the conserved constant-segment region were used to synthesize first-strand cDNA for the TCR alpha and beta chains. To control for contamination, each cDNA library was double barcoded with a SMART-Mk sample barcode plus Illumina barcodes. Two successive PCR steps introduced TruSeq adapter sequences along with Illumina sample barcodes. TCR alpha and beta cDNA libraries were sequenced on the Illumina HiSeq platform with custom primers. Concerning the study's data processing: Raw reads were processed with MiGEC to extract unique molecular identifiers, and MiXCR was used to determine CDR3 positions. Recombination models were inferred per individual with the repgenHMM and IGoR tools using an EM algorithm. Shared clonotype analysis was performed with the tcR package in R, normalizing sharing by the product of cloneset sizes. Out-of-frame nonproductive sequences were analyzed to study raw recombination free of thymic and clonal selection effects. TCRdb's own reprocessing of the public reads used fastp at Q25 and MiXCR and kept productive beta chains. Each record represents a unique CDR3 protein, reported with the most common genes and DNA among its rows. Here the V and J calls rest on TCRdb's processing, not on the authors' analysis. The table for this sample lists about 470,000 distinct CDR3 sequences; roughly a quarter of them were counted only once. In total, the top ten clones hold 2.9% of the sample.

Every donor in the study was a healthy Caucasian. The twin cohort consisted of three pairs of female monozygotic twins, all aged roughly 18 to 29 years. Positive isolation kits from Invitrogen were used to isolate CD4+ and CD8+ T cell populations. These same data were also listed under a study on T cells expressing NK-cell markers. Drawing on the second study: Fewer than ten donors provided sorted CD3+CD56+NKG2C+, CD3+CD56+NKG2C- and CD3+CD56-NKG2C+ T-cell subsets, whose TCR beta-chain repertoires were profiled. Seven of the eight sequenced donors were HCMV-seropositive and one was HCMV-seronegative. To restrict sorting to alphabetaTCR-expressing T cells, an anti-gammadeltaTCR antibody was added in several experiments. In more than five donors, the dominant CD3+CD56+NKG2C+ clonotypes were found to rank among the top 10 CD8+ clonotypes and to make up 1.0-7.0% of CD8+ T cells. Those dominant clonotypes were again the most abundant among CD3+CD56-NKG2C+ cells in several donors, at about 25-60.1%. Whether the expanded NKG2C-expressing T cell clones were specific for HCMV antigens was left unclear. The study sequenced eight donors, all healthy volunteers chosen at random: three men and five women. HCMV-specific IgG was detected in serum with a commercial ELISA kit to determine HCMV serostatus. MIGEC handled demultiplexing of the reads and grouping by UMI, while MiTCR was used to assemble and quantify clonotypes. To exclude erroneous sequences, any TCR cDNA sequence not supported by at least two reads was discarded. Downstream repertoire analysis used the tcR package, and clonotypes were matched across fractions by CDR3 nucleotide sequence plus V segment. VDJmatch was used to annotate antigen specificity against VDJdb, with one amino acid substitution in CDR3 allowed.

The sequence was obtained from a woman in her late teens or twenties in good health. The source material was CD4+ T cells sorted from blood. The sequence joins TRBV20-1 to TRBJ2-3, and TRBD2 aligns with 11 junction nucleotides. CDR3 reads: CCAPPPSGRRSTDTQYF. In nucleotide form, the sequence is TGCTGTGCTCCCCCCCCTAGCGGGAGGCGAAGCACAGATACGCAGTATTTT.